The source of this T cell receptor beta chain is a study of PD-L1 blockade in urothelial cancer. Study-wide background: Starting at some point between 2014 and 2015, patients were given atezolizumab (1,200 mg intravenously every 3 weeks). The analyses of blood took place 3 weeks (second dose) and 6 weeks after treatment start.

Trimming took 4 bases from V and 3 from J, leaving 24 bases between them. Germline loops: CDR1 WNHNN, CDR2 SYGVQD (reference sequence). This CDR3 spans 18 amino acids. Spike-ins of synthetic TCR analog templates went into each PCR. Libraries were prepared by immunoSEQ multiplex PCR; TCRdb keeps only in-frame clonotypes and omits some of them. Of approximately 100,000 clones listed, around 85% are singletons. Of note for this clone: The target antigen is unknown.

Overall study results and limits: Patients with durable benefit had greater blood expansion of tumor-associated TCR clones 3 weeks into treatment.

This sequence originates from a man aged 45-60 years with urothelial cancer. The sequences come from PBMCs, collected around atezolizumab (anti-PD-L1) treatment. The genes are TRBV10-1 and TRBJ2-5; perhaps TRBD2 as D (5 bases). This chain's CDR3 is CASSALRKRSIPKETQYF. DNA of the CDR3: TGCGCCAGCAGTGCCCTTCGAAAGCGGAGTATTCCTAAAGAGACCCAGTACTTC.